Listed here are 23 T cell receptor beta chains from one sample, sequenced in a study of identical twins. TCRdb used MiXCR to reprocess the 5' RACE reads, holding one entry per CDR3 protein. The table has about 220,000 distinct CDR3 sequences, 6% to 9% seen once. The data also belong to a second study, concerning yellow fever vaccine responses in identical twins.

Sequenced: memory (CD45RO+) T cells sorted from blood. Every receptor here comes from a young woman in good health.

This clonotype has just a few counts. The rearrangement uses TRBV7-2 and TRBJ2-7; TRBD1 or TRBD2 may be the D gene (5 bases each). The ends were cut back, 3 bases at V and 5 bases at J, with 14 bases in the middle. CDR1 and CDR2 (germline): SGHTA, FQGNSA. The CDR3 has 14 amino acids. DNA for the CDR3: TGTGCCAGCAGCTTGGTCCGGGGCAGCAACGAGCAGTACTTC. It encodes CASSLVRGSNEQYF.

This clonotype was detected only a few times. The gene calls are TRBV4-3 and TRBJ2-1; TRBD1 is a possible D gene (6 bases). V dropped 3 bases and J dropped 4 bases, with 13 bases sitting between them. Germline values: CDR1 LGHNA, CDR2 YSLEER. This CDR3 spans 15 amino acids. The CDR3 protein is CASSQVAGDYNEQFF. Written as DNA, the CDR3 is TGCGCCAGCAGCCAGGTGGCAGGGGATTACAATGAGCAGTTCTTC.

This chain connects TRBV18 to TRBJ2-1; 8 bases are a match to TRBD2. The CDR3 covers 15 residues. Trimming at V came to 2 bases and at J to 5 bases, leaving 5 bases not matched to a gene. Germline-derived CDR1 and CDR2 are KGHSH and LQKENI. DNA of the CDR3: TGTGCCAGCTCACCATACACTAGCGGAAACAATGAGCAGTTCTTC. Its translation is CASSPYTSGNNEQFF.

The rearrangement links TRBV5-1 to TRBJ1-6; 7 bases match TRBD1. The CDR3 spans 15 residues. Germline V gene lookup returns CDR1 SGHRS and CDR2 YFSETQ. Trimming at V came to 0 bases and at J to 7 bases, leaving 4 bases not matched to a gene. The DNA of the CDR3 is TGCGCCAGCAGCTTGGCCCGGGACAGCAATTCACCCCTCCACTTT. Its protein is CASSLARDSNSPLHF.

J is TRBJ2-2 and V is TRBV7-9; 7 bases line up with TRBD2. The ends lost 8 bases at V and 4 bases at J; junction bases unmatched: 10. From germline, CDR1 is SEHNR and CDR2 FQNEAQ (reference sequence). The CDR3 has 15 amino acids. CDR3 region: CASQRAAGITGELFF. The CDR3, as DNA: TGTGCCAGCCAGAGAGCAGCGGGAATCACCGGGGAGCTGTTTTTT.

V and J are TRBV27 and TRBJ1-5; 7 bases fit TRBD1. The V segment lost 5 bases and the J segment 1 base; nucleotides outside the gene matches: 8. CDR1 is MNHEY and CDR2 is SMNVEV in the germline V gene (reference sequence). The CDR3 covers 16 residues. The CDR3 spells CASSPGGQQSNQPQHF. The CDR3 DNA reads TGTGCCAGCAGTCCGGGGGGACAGCAGAGCAATCAGCCCCAGCATTTT.

The chain combines TRBV24-1 with TRBJ2-3, with 10 bases fitting TRBD2. V dropped 4 bases and J dropped 3; count of bases not matched to a gene: 6. CDR1 is KGHDR and CDR2 is SFDVKD in the germline V gene. CDR3 size: 16 residues. CDR3 nucleotide sequence: TGTGCCACCAGTGACCCTAGCGGGAGAAGGACAGATACGCAGTATTTT. Its translation: CATSDPSGRRTDTQYF.

The chain recombines TRBV29-1 with TRBJ2-3, with unresolved D. This CDR3 region has 13 residues. Germline V CDR1 and CDR2: SQVTM, ANQGSEA. Trimming took off 3 bases at V and 0 bases at J, with 7 bases between the two ends. The CDR3 region has the DNA TGCAGCGTTGACTATCATAGCACAGATACGCAGTATTTT. It codes for CSVDYHSTDTQYF.

In its sample, this clonotype was seen many times. V gene TRBV7-8 combines with J gene TRBJ2-3; D is unresolved. The germline gives CDR1 SGHVS, CDR2 FQNEAQ. V shed 1 base and J shed 0 bases, with 11 bases lying between them. The CDR3 is made up of 16 amino acids. DNA for the CDR3: TGTGCCAGCAGCTTAGGATCTGCGGCGAGCACAGATACGCAGTATTTT. It specifies CASSLGSAASTDTQYF.

Concerning this clonotype: The conserved closing phenylalanine or tryptophan is absent in this CDR3, likely reflecting a read error. The gene calls are TRBV20-1 and TRBJ1-2, with D uncertain. The germline gives CDR1 DFQATT, CDR2 SNEGSKA (reference sequence). Trimming pared 0 bases from V and 4 bases from J, leaving 12 bases between. The length of the CDR3 is 14 residues. As DNA, the CDR3 is TGCAGTGCTAGAGATATAGCCAGCGGCTATGGCTACACCTAC. Translation: CSARDIASGYGYTY.

This clonotype was picked up a small number of times. CDR3 region: CATSDTGTSYNEQFF. CDR3 nucleotides: TGTGCCACCAGTGACACCGGGACAAGCTACAATGAGCAGTTCTTC. The V call is TRBV24-1, the J call TRBJ2-1, with TRBD1 as a possible D gene (6 bases). With 4 bases removed from V and 3 bases from J, the gap between germline ends came to 12 bases. Per the germline V gene, CDR1 is KGHDR and CDR2 is SFDVKD. This CDR3 comprises 15 residues.

This clonotype was recorded many times. The chain employs TRBV6-6 and TRBJ2-5; D not certain. This CDR3 region has 12 residues. Germline assignment: CDR1 MNHNY and CDR2 SVGAGI (reference sequence). V lost 2 bases and J lost 6, with 7 bases in between. CDR3 nucleotide sequence: TGTGCCAGCAGTTACATGGGGAAGACCCAGTACTTC. Protein sequence: CASSYMGKTQYF.

This clonotype was seen repeatedly, ten times or more. The CDR3 sequence: CAISERETQYF. CDR3 nucleotides: TGTGCCATCAGTGAAAGAGAGACCCAGTACTTC. This chain joins TRBV10-3 and TRBJ2-5; D unresolved. Between the trimmed V and J ends, which lost 3 bases and 4 bases, there was a span of 3 bases. In germline, CDR1 is ENHRY, CDR2 SYGVKD. This CDR3 spans 11 amino acids.

In this sample, this clonotype turned up many times. This rearrangement joins TRBV28 to TRBJ1-5; D is perhaps TRBD1 (6 bases). In germline, CDR1 is MDHEN, CDR2 SYDVKM. The CDR3 has 16 amino acids. V lost 5 bases and J lost 2, with 16 bases in between. The CDR3 loop is CASSPGTGLRNQPQHF. The CDR3 DNA reads as TGTGCCAGCAGTCCCGGCACAGGGCTCCGCAATCAGCCCCAGCATTTT.

This clonotype occurred many times. The V gene is TRBV7-8, the J gene TRBJ2-2; D is unresolved. Germline V gene lookup returns CDR1 SGHVS and CDR2 FQNEAQ. The CDR3 has 11 residues. With 2 bases removed from V and 7 bases from J, the gap between germline ends came to 2 bases. CDR3: CASSLNGELFF. DNA of the CDR3: TGTGCCAGCAGCTTAAACGGGGAGCTGTTTTTT.

This clonotype came up a few times. The chain joins TRBV25-1 to TRBJ2-7; 8 bases map to TRBD1. This CDR3 region has 14 residues. CDR1 and CDR2 (germline): MGHDK, SYGVNS. J was trimmed by 4 bases and V by 2 bases; bases with no gene match: 4. This CDR3 is CASSEMGQEYEQYF. The CDR3 DNA reads TGTGCCAGCAGTGAAATGGGACAGGAATACGAGCAGTACTTC.

This clonotype was seen a handful of times. CDR3 residues: CAIRGQGNQPQHF. In DNA, the CDR3 is TGTGCCATCCGAGGGCAGGGCAATCAGCCCCAGCATTTT. The V and J genes are TRBV6-2 or TRBV6-3 and TRBJ1-5, with D hard to call. Germline CDR1 MNHEY, CDR2 SVGEGT. The CDR3 runs 13 residues. V lost 10 bases and J lost 2, with 12 bases in between.

This clonotype was recorded at least ten times. The chain couples TRBV7-9 to TRBJ1-5; D is unclear. The CDR3 contains 12 residues. V was shortened by 1 base and J by 6 bases, with 4 bases between the two germline ends. Looked up from germline, CDR1 is SEHNR and CDR2 is FQNEAQ (reference sequence). CDR3 sequence reads: CASSLGSQPQHF. In nucleotides, the CDR3 is TGTGCCAGCAGCTTAGGGTCTCAGCCCCAGCATTTT.

The chain joins TRBV15 to TRBJ2-5, with 7 bases identical to TRBD1. CDR3 length: 16 amino acids. V lost 3 bases, J lost 3 bases, and 10 bases stayed unmatched. Germline CDR1 LNHNV, CDR2 YYDKDF (reference sequence). DNA for the CDR3: TGTGCCACCAGCAGGGCCGGGACAGCTTTGAAAGAGACCCAGTACTTC. Translating it yields CATSRAGTALKETQYF.

This clonotype was found a few times. The V call is TRBV5-1, the J call TRBJ2-7; D tentatively reads TRBD1 or TRBD2 (5 bases each). Deletions cut 4 bases from V and 3 bases from J, with 14 bases between. Germline V gene data show CDR1 as SGHRS and CDR2 as YFSETQ. The CDR3 loop spans 14 amino acids. This CDR3 is CASSPSGQSYEQYF. CDR3 DNA sequence: TGCGCCAGCAGCCCGTCGGGGCAGAGCTACGAGCAGTACTTC.

The rearrangement uses TRBV5-1 and TRBJ2-5; TRBD2 aligns across 9 bases. The CDR3 sequence is 15 residues long. With 1 base clipped from V and 5 bases from J, the junction kept 6 bases outside the gene matches. Germline V lookup: CDR1 SGHRS, CDR2 YFSETQ. CDR3 coding DNA: TGCGCCAGCAGCTTGCTCAGCGGGAGGTTGGAGACCCAGTACTTC. Its protein product is CASSLLSGRLETQYF.

There are a few counts of this clonotype. This sequence joins TRBV20-1 and TRBJ2-2; D is undetermined. The germline gives CDR1 DFQATT, CDR2 SNEGSKA (reference sequence). This CDR3 has 13 amino acids. V gave up 4 bases and J gave up 1 base, with 7 bases separating them. CDR3 nucleotide sequence: TGCAGTGCTAAGGTTGAGAACACCGGGGAGCTGTTTTTT. Encoded protein: CSAKVENTGELFF.

There are many counts of this clonotype. The chain joins TRBV27 to TRBJ2-5; D is undetermined. This CDR3 has 13 amino acids. V was trimmed by 5 bases and J by 1 base, leaving 8 bases between them. Germline values: CDR1 MNHEY, CDR2 SMNVEV (reference sequence). CDR3 in amino acids: CASSRQPQETQYF. In DNA form, the CDR3 reads TGTGCCAGCAGTCGCCAACCCCAAGAGACCCAGTACTTC.